A selection of T cell receptor beta chains follows, all from one sample in a study of spatial heterogeneity in lung cancer. MiXCR was run by TCRdb on the 5' RACE reads, yielding one entry per CDR3 protein. The table has 110,000 or so distinct CDR3 sequences, approximately 11% seen once. The specimen comprised PBMCs, sampled at follow-up. The source of these receptors is a female donor with early-stage non-small cell lung cancer. Both conserved end residues are part of each CDR3. Fields, in order: V gene, J gene, CDR3 protein.

TRBV19	TRBJ1-1	CASSYGGMNTEAFF
TRBV6-6	TRBJ1-2	CASSYSRQGPNYGYTF
TRBV6-2/TRBV6-3	TRBJ2-1	CASRSGLAVYNEQFF
TRBV12-3/TRBV12-4	TRBJ1-4	CASRLGATNEKLFF
TRBV7-2	TRBJ2-3	CASSPRLAGLTDTQYF
TRBV5-1	TRBJ2-1	CASKTGTGSNEQFF
TRBV7-2	TRBJ1-5	CASSSRTGADQPQHF
TRBV7-8	TRBJ1-5	CASSRRRNNQPQHF
TRBV5-1	TRBJ2-1	CASSLGLQGGEQFF
TRBV20-1	TRBJ1-2	CSTSLGIDYGYTF
TRBV7-8	TRBJ2-2	CASSRTGSNTGELFF
TRBV6-4	TRBJ2-1	CASSGGTYNEQFF
TRBV7-2	TRBJ1-1	CASSSQWGTEAFF
TRBV7-2	TRBJ1-1	CASSYSGTRLEAFF
TRBV9	TRBJ2-1	CASREGQYLEQFF
TRBV9	TRBJ1-1	CASSVVKGANTEAFF
TRBV5-1	TRBJ2-6	CASRGTREPNVLTF
TRBV15	TRBJ1-1	CATSRPDRTSEAFF
TRBV9	TRBJ2-1	CASSRGTEIEQFF
TRBV7-2	TRBJ2-5	CASSPSAAQYF
TRBV30	TRBJ1-1	CAWKGGLGEAFF
TRBV3-1	TRBJ2-1	CASSHEGGLAGLYNEQFF
TRBV7-9	TRBJ2-7	CASSTRTSGATYEQYF
TRBV4-1	TRBJ1-2	CASSPRTWDSGYTF
TRBV5-1	TRBJ2-1	CASSSLAGGRNEQFF
TRBV12-3/TRBV12-4	TRBJ2-5	CASSFEKTQYF
TRBV19	TRBJ1-5	CASSNGLGQPQHF
TRBV6-2/TRBV6-3	TRBJ1-2	CASSNPLVANYGYTF
TRBV24-1	TRBJ2-3	CAASDSRSVSTDTQYF
TRBV2	TRBJ1-1	CASSGPGGENTEAFF
TRBV7-2	TRBJ2-2	CASSLIRGSGGELFF
TRBV27	TRBJ1-1	CASSLWGGTRVTEAFF
TRBV20-1	TRBJ2-1	CSARGSEQFF
TRBV28	TRBJ2-3	CASSPSGRFTDTQYF
TRBV6-5	TRBJ1-5	CASSAGTGFNQPQHF
TRBV6-1	TRBJ2-7	CASLFGGTSYEQYF
TRBV24-1	TRBJ2-5	CATSGSSGEETQYF
TRBV28	TRBJ2-2	CASRSRDTGELFF
TRBV7-9	TRBJ2-1	CASSMGRGSEQFF
TRBV11-2	TRBJ2-5	CASSLVVSGQETQYF
TRBV7-2	TRBJ2-5	CASSLPSGRIKETQYF